This TCR beta chain was sequenced in a study of T cell repertoires in cytomegalovirus infection. TCRdb re-derived calls from the reads in MiXCR, one entry per CDR3 protein. The profile shows 680,000 or so distinct CDR3 sequences, around a third of them singletons. This clonotype came up a few times. Its antigen remains unidentified. The sequence came from a human donor in good health (CMV status not recorded). Some clones in this sample may be carry-over from other donors' samples. Here the sequenced sample was cultured PBMCs, taken from culture after CMV antigen stimulation.

The CDR3 sequence is CASRPEPGLYEQYF. For the CDR3, the DNA is TGTGCCAGCAGGCCCGAACCGGGACTCTACGAGCAGTACTTC. V and J are TRBV6-2 or TRBV6-3 and TRBJ2-7, with D possibly TRBD2 on 6 matching bases. Per the germline V gene, CDR1 is MNHEY and CDR2 is SVGEGT. Deletions cut 6 bases from V and 3 bases from J, with 15 bases between. The CDR3 is 14 residues long.